A selection of T cell receptor beta chains follows, all from one sample in a study of technical replicates of blood from a few donors. TCRdb's copy holds only in-frame clones and misses some; the assay was immunoSEQ multiplex PCR. Seen here are around 63,000 clones, 90% to 95% observed once, and the top ten hold about 4.4%. Material for sequencing was PBMCs. These receptors all stem from a human donor in good health. Some clones in this sample may be carry-over from other donors' samples. CDR3s include the opening cysteine and the closing phenylalanine or tryptophan. The D gene is left open where the match is weak. Expanded clones are given a class, and other clones once, few, many or no size at all.

J: TRBJ2-1; D: TRBD2; size: NA; V: TRBV7-9; DNA: TGTGCCAGCAGCTTAGGGTCACTAGCGGGGACGATTTTCTACAATGAGCAGTTCTTC; CDR3: CASSLGSLAGTIFYNEQFF
J: TRBJ2-2; D: NA; size: NA; V: TRBV9; DNA: TGTGCCAGCACCCTAAACACCGGGGAGCTGTTTTTT; CDR3: CASTLNTGELFF
J: TRBJ2-5; D: NA; size: NA; V: TRBV7-3; DNA: TGTGCCAGCAGCTTAACAGGTTTGGGGGCTGAGACCCAGTACTTC; CDR3: CASSLTGLGAETQYF
J: TRBJ2-7; D: NA; size: NA; V: TRBV7-9; DNA: TGTGCCAGCAGCTTGGGGGAGCAGGGGTTCACCGAGCAGTACTTC; CDR3: CASSLGEQGFTEQYF
J: TRBJ1-6; D: TRBD1; size: NA; V: TRBV7-9; DNA: TGTGCCAGCAGCTTAGGTGGGACAGATTATTCACCCCTCCACTTT; CDR3: CASSLGGTDYSPLHF
J: TRBJ1-2; D: NA; size: NA; V: TRBV7-2; DNA: TGTGCCAGCAGCCCTCAGACAGGTACCTATGGCTACACCTTC; CDR3: CASSPQTGTYGYTF
J: TRBJ1-6; D: NA; size: NA; V: TRBV4-1; DNA: TGCGCCAGCAGCTCCCCGACAGCGAAATATAATTCACCCCTCCACTTT; CDR3: CASSSPTAKYNSPLHF
J: TRBJ1-2; D: TRBD1; size: NA; V: TRBV27; DNA: TGTGCCAGCAGTTCAATACGACAGGGCTATGGCTACACCTTC; CDR3: CASSSIRQGYGYTF
J: TRBJ2-7; D: TRBD1; size: NA; V: TRBV27; DNA: TGTGCCAGCAGGGGGACAGGGGAATGGCAGGGGCAGTACTTC; CDR3: CASRGTGEWQGQYF
J: TRBJ1-4; D: NA; size: NA; V: TRBV27; DNA: TGTGCCAGCAGCGCCCTCGAGTGGGGGCCGATTGAAAAACTGTTTTTT; CDR3: CASSALEWGPIEKLFF
J: TRBJ1-6; D: NA; size: NA; V: TRBV27; DNA: TGTGCCAGCAGTTTTCTCAATTCACCCCTCCACTTT; CDR3: CASSFLNSPLHF
J: TRBJ2-3; D: TRBD2; size: NA; V: TRBV19; DNA: TGTGCCAGTAGTGTTAGCGGGGGGGCCACAGATACGCAGTATTTT; CDR3: CASSVSGGATDTQYF
J: TRBJ2-7; D: TRBD1; size: NA; V: TRBV7-8; DNA: TGTGCCAGCAGCACCGGGACAGGGGGAGAGCAGTACTTC; CDR3: CASSTGTGGEQYF
J: TRBJ1-4; D: NA; size: NA; V: TRBV7-4; DNA: TGTGCCAGCAGCTACGGACAGACTAATGAAAAACTGTTTTTT; CDR3: CASSYGQTNEKLFF
J: TRBJ2-1; D: TRBD2; size: NA; V: TRBV5-1; DNA: TGCGCCAGCAGCTTAGCGCCAGGGACTAGAGGTAACAATGAGCAGTTCTTC; CDR3: CASSLAPGTRGNNEQFF
J: TRBJ2-5; D: NA; size: NA; V: TRBV12-1; DNA: TGTGCCAGCAGCTTCTATAGACTAGTACGTGAAAAAGAGACCCAGTACTTC; CDR3: CASSFYRLVREKETQYF
J: TRBJ2-6; D: NA; size: NA; V: TRBV15; DNA: TGTGCCACCAGCAGAGTGGCAGGGATATGGAACGTCCTGACTTTC; CDR3: CATSRVAGIWNVLTF
J: TRBJ2-1; D: TRBD1; size: few; V: TRBV5-1; DNA: TGCGCCAGCAGGCAAATACCGGGACAGGGTCCCAATGAGCAGTTCTTC; CDR3: CASRQIPGQGPNEQFF
J: TRBJ1-1; D: NA; size: NA; V: TRBV6-1; DNA: TGTGCCAGCAGTGAAGTCCCTAACACTGAAGCTTTCTTT; CDR3: CASSEVPNTEAFF
J: TRBJ1-1; D: TRBD1; size: NA; V: TRBV11-1; DNA: TGTGCCAGCAGCTCAGGACAGGGACGGAACACTGAAGCTTTCTTT; CDR3: CASSSGQGRNTEAFF
J: TRBJ2-5; D: NA; size: NA; V: TRBV30; DNA: TGTGCCTGGACCCCGGCCAGGCAGGGTGGAGAGACCCAGTACTTC; CDR3: CAWTPARQGGETQYF
J: TRBJ2-2; D: NA; size: NA; V: TRBV7-6; DNA: TGTGCCAGCAGCTTGGGACACTCGAACACCGGGGAGCTGTTTTTT; CDR3: CASSLGHSNTGELFF
J: TRBJ2-7; D: NA; size: NA; V: TRBV29-1; DNA: TGCAGCGTCCTTACATACGAAATCACAGGTACCTACGAGCAGTACTTC; CDR3: CSVLTYEITGTYEQYF
J: TRBJ1-3; D: NA; size: NA; V: TRBV6-5; DNA: TGTGCCAGCCAAACCCCGGCTGGAAACACCATATATTTT; CDR3: CASQTPAGNTIYF
J: TRBJ2-1; D: TRBD2; size: NA; V: TRBV13; DNA: TGTGCCAGCAGCTTAGAGGGCGGGGGGGCCTACAATGAGCAGTTCTTC; CDR3: CASSLEGGGAYNEQFF
J: TRBJ1-6; D: NA; size: NA; V: TRBV5-6; DNA: TGTGCCAGCAGCTTGCTGGGGACACTTAATTCACCCCTCCACTTT; CDR3: CASSLLGTLNSPLHF
J: TRBJ2-1; D: TRBD2; size: NA; V: TRBV7-2; DNA: TGTGCCAGCAGCTCCGGGACTAGTGTCAATGAGCAGTTCTTC; CDR3: CASSSGTSVNEQFF
J: TRBJ2-3; D: TRBD1; size: NA; V: TRBV11-2; DNA: TGTGCCAGCAGCTACAGGACAGGGTGGGATACGCAGTATTTT; CDR3: CASSYRTGWDTQYF
J: TRBJ1-1; D: NA; size: NA; V: TRBV7-2; DNA: TGTGCCAGCAGCTTAAGACCAGGGTCGTTGACTGAAGCTTTCTTT; CDR3: CASSLRPGSLTEAFF
J: TRBJ1-4; D: NA; size: NA; V: TRBV11-2; DNA: TGTGCCAGCAGCTCCTCGAGGGAAAAACTGTTTTTT; CDR3: CASSSSREKLFF
J: TRBJ1-2; D: NA; size: once; V: TRBV6-5; DNA: TGTGCCAGCAGGGGAGGGGGAAAGAGTGGCTACACCTTC; CDR3: CASRGGGKSGYTF
J: TRBJ2-3; D: NA; size: NA; V: TRBV5-4; DNA: TGTGCCAGCAGCTTGGTCGGCACAGATACGCAGTATTTT; CDR3: CASSLVGTDTQYF
J: TRBJ1-2; D: NA; size: NA; V: TRBV5-6; DNA: TGTGCCAGCAGCTTGGAAATAGCGGGGAACTATGGCTACACCTTC; CDR3: CASSLEIAGNYGYTF
J: TRBJ2-2; D: NA; size: NA; V: TRBV7-6; DNA: TGTGCCAGCAGCCCCGACAGATACACCGGGGAGCTGTTTTTT; CDR3: CASSPDRYTGELFF
J: TRBJ1-2; D: TRBD1; size: NA; V: TRBV27; DNA: TGTGCCAGCAGGCCCTGGGACAGAGGAGACTATGGCTACACCTTC; CDR3: CASRPWDRGDYGYTF
J: TRBJ2-1; D: TRBD2; size: NA; V: TRBV13; DNA: TGTGCCTCGACCCCGGGACTAGCGTCGAATAGTGAGCAGTTCTTC; CDR3: CASTPGLASNSEQFF
J: TRBJ1-2; D: NA; size: NA; V: TRBV7-3; DNA: TGTGCCAGCAGCTCCCAGACAGGACTAGACTACACCTTC; CDR3: CASSSQTGLDYTF
J: TRBJ2-7; D: NA; size: NA; V: TRBV11-2; DNA: TGTGCCAGCAGCTTCGCCGACTACTACGAGCAGTACTTC; CDR3: CASSFADYYEQYF
J: TRBJ2-7; D: NA; size: NA; V: TRBV18; DNA: TGTGCCAGCTCACCACCGCCAGGGGCGGCCGAGCAGTACTTC; CDR3: CASSPPPGAAEQYF
J: TRBJ2-7; D: NA; size: NA; V: TRBV6-5; DNA: TGTGCCAGCAGTTACTCGGGCGACCCGAGCTACGAGCAGTACTTC; CDR3: CASSYSGDPSYEQYF
J: TRBJ1-1; D: NA; size: NA; V: TRBV9; DNA: TGTGCCAGCAGCCTAGGACAGTTTCCGAACACTGAAGCTTTCTTT; CDR3: CASSLGQFPNTEAFF
J: TRBJ2-7; D: NA; size: NA; V: TRBV5-6; DNA: TGTGCCAGCAGCTTACATATTTACGAGGGCGAGCAGTACTTC; CDR3: CASSLHIYEGEQYF
J: TRBJ1-1; D: NA; size: NA; V: TRBV5-1; DNA: TGCGCCAGCAGCTTGGCTGGGAGCACTGAAGCTTTCTTT; CDR3: CASSLAGSTEAFF
J: TRBJ2-1; D: TRBD2; size: NA; V: TRBV30; DNA: TGTGCCTGGGGCCCTAGCGGAGTTCACAATGAGCAGTTCTTC; CDR3: CAWGPSGVHNEQFF
J: TRBJ1-4; D: TRBD1; size: NA; V: TRBV6-1; DNA: TGTGCCAGCAGCCACAGGGGAGGTGATGAAAAACTGTTTTTT; CDR3: CASSHRGGDEKLFF
J: TRBJ2-2; D: TRBD2; size: NA; V: TRBV5-1; DNA: TGCGCCAGCAGCGGAGGGACTAGCGGGGGATCAGGAGGCACCGGGGAGCTGTTTTTT; CDR3: CASSGGTSGGSGGTGELFF
J: TRBJ2-3; D: TRBD2; size: NA; V: TRBV5-4; DNA: TGTGCCAGCAGCTTGGGGGGTCTAGCGGGAGTTTCTGATACGCAGTATTTT; CDR3: CASSLGGLAGVSDTQYF
J: TRBJ2-1; D: TRBD2; size: NA; V: TRBV4-1; DNA: TGCGCCAGCAGCCAAGAGGGGACTAGCGGGACGGGGCAGTTCTTC; CDR3: CASSQEGTSGTGQFF
J: TRBJ2-1; D: TRBD1; size: NA; V: TRBV27; DNA: TGTGCCAGCAGTTTCCGACAGGGGGCTAAGTTCTTC; CDR3: CASSFRQGAKFF
J: TRBJ2-1; D: NA; size: NA; V: TRBV25-1; DNA: TGTGCCAGCAGTAACTATGCCGGGACTGGTTCACAGTTCTTC; CDR3: CASSNYAGTGSQFF
J: TRBJ2-3; D: TRBD2; size: NA; V: TRBV7-9; DNA: TGTGCCAGCAGCTTACGACTAGCGTACACAGATACGCAGTATTTT; CDR3: CASSLRLAYTDTQYF
J: TRBJ2-2; D: TRBD1; size: NA; V: TRBV5-1; DNA: TGCGCCAGCAGCTTGGCACAGGGGTACACCGGGGAGCTGTTTTTT; CDR3: CASSLAQGYTGELFF
J: TRBJ2-3; D: TRBD2; size: NA; V: TRBV4-3; DNA: TGCGCCAGCAGCCAAAGCGGGACTAGCACAGATACGCAGTATTTT; CDR3: CASSQSGTSTDTQYF
J: TRBJ2-5; D: TRBD1; size: NA; V: TRBV5-4; DNA: TGTGCCAGCAGCTTCGCGGACAGGGGACAAGAGACCCAGTACTTC; CDR3: CASSFADRGQETQYF
J: TRBJ2-7; D: TRBD1; size: NA; V: TRBV6-5; DNA: TGTGCCAGCAGGGGGACAGGGGGCTACGAGCAGTACTTC; CDR3: CASRGTGGYEQYF
J: TRBJ2-7; D: TRBD1; size: NA; V: TRBV7-8; DNA: TGTGCCAGCAGCTTAGAGACAGGGTACGAGCAGTACTTC; CDR3: CASSLETGYEQYF
J: TRBJ1-2; D: NA; size: NA; V: TRBV9; DNA: TGTGCCAGCAGCGTAGGAAGTGCAGGGAAGGACTATGGCTACACCTTC; CDR3: CASSVGSAGKDYGYTF
J: TRBJ2-7; D: TRBD2; size: NA; V: TRBV20-1; DNA: TGCAGTGCTAGCGGGAGGACCGAGCAGTACTTC; CDR3: CSASGRTEQYF